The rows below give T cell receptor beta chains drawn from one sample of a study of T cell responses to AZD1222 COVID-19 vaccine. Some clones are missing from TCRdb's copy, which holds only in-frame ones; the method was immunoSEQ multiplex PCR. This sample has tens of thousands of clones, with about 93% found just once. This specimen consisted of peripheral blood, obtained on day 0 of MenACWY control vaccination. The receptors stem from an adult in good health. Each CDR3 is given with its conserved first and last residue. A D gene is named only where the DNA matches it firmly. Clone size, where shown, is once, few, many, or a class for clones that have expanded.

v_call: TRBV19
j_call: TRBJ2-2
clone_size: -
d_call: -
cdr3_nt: TGTGCCAGCCGTCCGTTTGGCGCCGGGGAGCTGTTTTTT
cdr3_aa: CASRPFGAGELFF

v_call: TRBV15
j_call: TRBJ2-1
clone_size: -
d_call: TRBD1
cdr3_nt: TGTGCCACCAGCAGAATCGAGACAGGGAATAATGAGCAGTTCTTC
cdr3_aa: CATSRIETGNNEQFF

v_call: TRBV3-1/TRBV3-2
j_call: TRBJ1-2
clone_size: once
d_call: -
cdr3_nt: TGTGCCAGCAGCCAAGAATTCGACCACCCCTCTGGCTACACCTTC
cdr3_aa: CASSQEFDHPSGYTF

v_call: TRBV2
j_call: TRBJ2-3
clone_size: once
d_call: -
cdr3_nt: TGTGCCAGCAGTGACGGTCCCACAGATACGCAGTATTTT
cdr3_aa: CASSDGPTDTQYF

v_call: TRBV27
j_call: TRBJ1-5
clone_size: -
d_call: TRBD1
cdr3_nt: TGTGCCAGCAGTCAGGGGGGGGGCAATCAGCCCCAGCATTTT
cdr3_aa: CASSQGGGNQPQHF

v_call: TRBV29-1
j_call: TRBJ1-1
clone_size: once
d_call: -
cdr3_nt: TGCAGCGTGAGGGCACGACGGGACACTGAAGCTTTCTTT
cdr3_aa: CSVRARRDTEAFF

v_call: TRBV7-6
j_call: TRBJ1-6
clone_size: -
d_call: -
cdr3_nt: TGTGCCAGCAGTCAATCAGGGTATAATTCACCCCTCCACTTT
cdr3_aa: CASSQSGYNSPLHF

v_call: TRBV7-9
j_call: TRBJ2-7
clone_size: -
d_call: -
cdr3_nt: TGTGCCAGCAGCTTACCAGGGACGTACGAGCAGTACTTC
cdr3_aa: CASSLPGTYEQYF

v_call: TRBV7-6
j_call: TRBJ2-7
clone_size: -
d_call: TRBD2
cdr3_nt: TGTGCCAGCAGCTCGAATTCGACTAGCGGGAAAAACGAGCAGTACTTC
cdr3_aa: CASSSNSTSGKNEQYF

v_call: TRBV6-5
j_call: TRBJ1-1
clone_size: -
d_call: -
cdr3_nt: TGTGCCAGCAGTTACGGAGGGGACACTGAAGCTTTCTTT
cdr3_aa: CASSYGGDTEAFF

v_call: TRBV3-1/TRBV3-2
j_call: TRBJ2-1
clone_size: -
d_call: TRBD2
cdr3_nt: TGTGCCAGCAGCCGAGGACTAGCCTTGGGAGAGGGCCGCGAGCAGTTCTTC
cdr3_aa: CASSRGLALGEGREQFF

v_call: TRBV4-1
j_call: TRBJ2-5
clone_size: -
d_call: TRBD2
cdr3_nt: TGCGCCAGCAGCCAATGGGGAATGGGACTAGCGGTCCAAGAGACCCAGTACTTC
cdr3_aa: CASSQWGMGLAVQETQYF

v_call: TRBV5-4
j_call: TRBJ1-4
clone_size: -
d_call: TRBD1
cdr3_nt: TGTGCCAGCAGCACCTACGCAGGGGGGAGAGAAAAACTGTTTTTT
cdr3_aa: CASSTYAGGREKLFF

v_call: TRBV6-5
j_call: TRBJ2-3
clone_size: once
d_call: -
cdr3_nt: TGTGCCAGCAGCAACCGGGACGGGGCAGATACGCAGTATTTT
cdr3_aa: CASSNRDGADTQYF

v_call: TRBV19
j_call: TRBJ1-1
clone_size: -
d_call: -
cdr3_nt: TGTGCCAGTAGTATTAGGTGGGACACTGAAGCTTTCTTT
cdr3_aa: CASSIRWDTEAFF

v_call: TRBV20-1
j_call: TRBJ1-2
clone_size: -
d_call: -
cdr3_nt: TGCAGTGCTTATAGCTATGGCTACACCTTC
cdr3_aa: CSAYSYGYTF

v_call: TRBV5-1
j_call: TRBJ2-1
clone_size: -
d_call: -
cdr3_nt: TGCGCCAGCAGCTTGGCCGAACTATACAATGAGCAGTTCTTC
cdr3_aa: CASSLAELYNEQFF

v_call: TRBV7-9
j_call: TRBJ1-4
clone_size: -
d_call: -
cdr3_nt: TGTGCCAGCAGCTTAGGGGAGGGACCTAATGAAAAACTGTTTTTT
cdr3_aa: CASSLGEGPNEKLFF

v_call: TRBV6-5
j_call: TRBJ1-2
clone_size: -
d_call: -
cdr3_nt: TGTGCCAGCAGTTACTGGCAGGATGGAGGCTACACCTTC
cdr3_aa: CASSYWQDGGYTF

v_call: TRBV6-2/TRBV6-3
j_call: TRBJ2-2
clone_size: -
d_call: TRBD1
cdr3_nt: TGTGCCAGCAGTCCGGGACAGGGGGCGTACACCGGGGAGCTGTTTTTT
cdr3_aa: CASSPGQGAYTGELFF

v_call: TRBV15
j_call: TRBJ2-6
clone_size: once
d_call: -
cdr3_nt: TGTGCCACCAGCTACGACTCTGGGGCCAACGTCCTGACTTTC
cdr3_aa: CATSYDSGANVLTF

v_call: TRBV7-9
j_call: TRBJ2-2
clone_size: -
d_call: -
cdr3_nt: TGTGCCAGCAGCTTATCAGTGGCGAACACCGGGGAGCTGTTTTTT
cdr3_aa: CASSLSVANTGELFF

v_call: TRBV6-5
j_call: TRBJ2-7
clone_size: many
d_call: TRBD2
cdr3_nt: TGTGCCAGCAGTAAGGAGATGGGAGGGCCCCACGAGCAGTACTTC
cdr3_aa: CASSKEMGGPHEQYF

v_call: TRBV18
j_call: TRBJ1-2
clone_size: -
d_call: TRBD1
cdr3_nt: TGTGCCAGCTCACCCAAGGCGACAGGGGCTTCTAACTATGGCTACACCTTC
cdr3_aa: CASSPKATGASNYGYTF